This T cell receptor (beta chain) was recovered during a study of patients and donors after allogeneic stem cell transplantation. This clonotype occurred a few times. CDR1 SGHRS and CDR2 YFSETQ come from the germline V gene. This CDR3 contains 16 residues. Trimming removed 0 bases at V and 6 bases at J, with 18 bases between. TCRdb passed the RT-PCR reads through MiXCR, listing each CDR3 protein once. The table includes roughly 940,000 distinct CDR3 sequences, approximately 18% detected once. The chain links TRBV5-1 to TRBJ1-2, with D perhaps matching TRBD1 (5 bases). The source material was blood, either unsorted or a sorted T cell fraction (not recorded which). The sequence was collected from a human donor who was either an allogeneic HSCT recipient or a stem cell or donor lymphocyte infusion donor (not recorded which). It is not recorded whose cells these are; they may come from a transplant donor. The CDR3 sequence: CASSLGLGSRVDGYTF. CDR3 DNA: TGCGCCAGCAGCTTGGGGCTCGGTAGCAGGGTGGATGGCTACACCTTC.